The 14 T cell receptor beta chains below all came from one sample that was sequenced in a study of TIL therapy for anti-PD-1-resistant metastatic lung cancer. The libraries were made with immunoSEQ v3. Assay: immunoSEQ multiplex PCR; the TCRdb copy retains only in-frame clones and omits some. The table shows some 57,000 clones, with about nine tenths occurring only once. The time point here: pre-treatment sample, taken before nivolumab and TIL therapy. The sequencing used blood, collected at baseline. These receptors all stem from a person aged 25 to 85 with non-small cell lung cancer.

This clone was recorded a few times. This chain uses TRBV10-1 with TRBJ1-1, with unresolved D. CDR3 length: 12 residues. V lost 7 bases and J lost 3, with 9 bases in between. CDR1 and CDR2 (germline): WNHNN, SYGVQD (reference sequence). The CDR3 protein is CASMCRYTEAFF. The CDR3 nucleotides are TGCGCCAGCATGTGCCGGTACACTGAAGCTTTCTTT.

Worth noting for this clone: The junction differs from germline at one of its ends, possibly a read error. The chain is built from TRBV27 and TRBJ2-2; D perhaps matches TRBD2 (5 bases). Per the germline V gene, CDR1 is MNHEY and CDR2 is SMNVEV (reference sequence). CDR3 length: 14 residues. The CDR3 DNA reads as TGTGCCAGTAGTTTGCTAGCCGGGACCGGGGAGCTGTTTTTT. It encodes CASSLLAGTGELFF.

This chain joins TRBV7-6 and TRBJ2-1, with TRBD2 matching over 11 bases. The CDR3 length is 15 residues. The V segment lost 3 bases and the J segment 3 bases; nucleotides outside the gene matches: 1. Germline CDR1 reads SGHVS; CDR2 reads FNYEAQ. This CDR3 reads CASSFSGGDYNEQFF. Written as DNA, the CDR3 is TGTGCCAGCAGCTTTAGCGGGGGGGACTACAATGAGCAGTTCTTC.

The rearrangement links TRBV29-1 to TRBJ1-2; D is undetermined. Germline lookup yields CDR1 SQVTM and CDR2 ANQGSEA. V gave up 5 bases and J gave up 4 bases, with 14 bases separating them. The CDR3 sequence is 13 residues long. CDR3 in amino acids: CSVRGGFPYGYTF. The CDR3 DNA reads as TGCAGCGTTCGTGGCGGGTTCCCCTATGGCTACACCTTC.

The chain carries TRBV3-1 (or the pseudogene TRBV3-2) and TRBJ2-5; the D is unclear. Deletions cut 2 bases from V and 2 bases from J, with 9 bases between. CDR1 and CDR2 from the germline V gene are LGHDT and YNNKEL (reference sequence). CDR3 length: 14 residues. The CDR3 coding sequence is TGTGCCAGCAGCCAATCCCTCGTGCAAGAGACCCAGTACTTC. This sequence encodes CASSQSLVQETQYF.

The V and J genes are TRBV5-1 and TRBJ1-1; D call uncertain. Trimming removed 1 base from V and 0 bases from J, with 7 bases in between. The CDR3 consists of 14 residues. Germline V gene sequence: CDR1 SGHRS, CDR2 YFSETQ. The CDR3 is CASSLNSLNTEAFF. The CDR3 DNA follows: TGCGCCAGCAGCTTGAACAGCCTGAACACTGAAGCTTTCTTT.

The gene calls are TRBV27 and TRBJ1-1; D is unclear. This CDR3 spans 13 amino acids. The V and J ends lost 1 base and 1 base respectively, with 4 bases between them. Per the germline V gene, CDR1 is MNHEY and CDR2 is SMNVEV (reference sequence). The CDR3 nucleotides read TGTGCCAGCAGTTTATTAGGGAACACTGAAGCTTTCTTT. This gives the protein CASSLLGNTEAFF.

In its sample, this clone was seen a few times. The chain has TRBV20-1 and TRBJ1-5; no clear D gene. CDR1 and CDR2 (germline): DFQATT, SNEGSKA (reference sequence). This CDR3 spans 12 amino acids. The germline V and J ends were trimmed by 3 bases and 5 bases, with 8 bases remaining between them. CDR3 nucleotides: TGCAGTGCTAGTAAGGGTGATCAGCCCCAGCATTTT. Its protein product is CSASKGDQPQHF.

The gene calls are TRBV25-1 and TRBJ2-3; 9 nucleotides agree with TRBD1. The CDR3 sequence is 14 residues long. V was pared by 3 bases and J by 8 bases, with 6 bases of the junction left unmatched. Germline loops: CDR1 MGHDK, CDR2 SYGVNS. The CDR3 is CASSDRTGEATQYF. The CDR3 region has the DNA TGTGCCAGCAGTGACCGGACAGGGGAAGCTACGCAGTATTTT. The full variable domain, completed using reference TRBV25-1 and TRBJ2-3, is EADIYQTPRYLVIGTGKKITLECSQTMGHDKMYWYQQDPGMELHLIHYSYGVNSTEKGDLSSESTVSRIRTEHFPLTLESARPSHTSQYLCASSDRTGEATQYFGPGTRLTVL.

The chain recombines TRBV5-1 with TRBJ1-6; D gene ambiguous. V lost 0 bases, J lost 4 bases, and 5 bases lay in between. From germline, CDR1 is SGHRS and CDR2 YFSETQ. The CDR3 totals 14 residues. The CDR3 reads CASSLDGYNSPLHF. The CDR3 nucleotides read TGCGCCAGCAGCTTGGATGGTTATAATTCACCCCTCCACTTT. The full variable domain, with the rest looked up from reference TRBV5-1 and TRBJ1-6, is KAGVTQTPRYLIKTRGQQVTLSCSPISGHRSVSWYQQTPGQGLQFLFEYFSETQRNKGNFPGRFSGRQFSNSRSEMNVSTLELGDSALYLCASSLDGYNSPLHFGNGTRLTVT.

V is TRBV2 and J is TRBJ2-3, with D unresolved. Trimming removed 9 bases from V and 2 bases from J, with 15 bases in between. This CDR3 comprises 14 residues. The germline CDR1 and CDR2 sequences are SNHLY and FYNNEI. CDR3: CARDEDGNTDTQYF. The CDR3 DNA is TGTGCCAGAGACGAAGATGGGAACACAGATACGCAGTATTTT.

This clone was seen only once. The chain employs TRBV27 and TRBJ1-2; a weak D match, TRBD1 (6 bases). The germline V and J ends were trimmed by 10 bases and 1 base, with 16 bases remaining between them. Germline V gene lookup returns CDR1 MNHEY and CDR2 SMNVEV (reference sequence). The CDR3 loop spans 14 amino acids. CDR3: CATSLRDNNYGYTF. The CDR3 DNA sequence: TGTGCCACGTCCCTCCGGGACAATAACTATGGCTACACCTTC.

The chain uses TRBV6-6 and TRBJ1-2; weak D call: TRBD1 (5 bases). V lost 5 bases and J lost 2, with 21 bases in between. Germline V gene sequence: CDR1 MNHNY, CDR2 SVGAGI (reference sequence). The CDR3 is 17 amino acids. The chain's CDR3 is CASSQSGTALINYGYTF. In DNA form, the CDR3 reads TGTGCCAGCAGTCAATCCGGGACCGCCTTGATAAACTATGGCTACACCTTC.

The gene calls are TRBV6-4 and TRBJ2-2; 11 bases match TRBD1. The V gene end was trimmed by 6 bases and the J gene end by 6 bases; junction bases not matched to a gene: 3. CDR3 length: 14 amino acids. The V gene's germline CDR1 is MRHNA and CDR2 SNTAGT. The CDR3: CASRGQGAAGELFF. CDR3 coding DNA: TGTGCCAGCAGAGGACAGGGGGCTGCCGGGGAGCTGTTTTTT.